The text below deals with one T cell receptor (beta chain). The use of genomic DNA as template underpinned the TCR beta VDJ and CDR3 profiling. TCRdb analysed the reads with MiXCR anew, one entry per CDR3 protein. The sample has some 68,000 distinct CDR3 sequences, 54% seen once; the top ten hold roughly 8.7%. These data come from a study of CD8+CD57+ T cells in acquired aplastic anemia. This CDR3 has 14 residues. The V end lost 10 bases, the J end lost 2 bases, and 17 bases lay between the germline ends. The germline V gene encodes CDR1 LNHDA and CDR2 SQIVND (reference sequence). The origin of this receptor is a human donor in good health, serving as a control. The sample comprised sorted CD4+, CD8+, or CD8+CD57+ T cells (not recorded which) from PBMCs. The chain uses TRBV19 and TRBJ1-1, with a tentative D call TRBD1 (5 bases). The CDR3 DNA is TGTGCCACCCACCCCGGGACGGTTAACACTGAAGCTTTCTTT. As protein: CATHPGTVNTEAFF. The full variable domain, its missing parts supplied by reference TRBV19 and TRBJ1-1, is DGGITQSPKYLFRKEGQNVTLSCEQNLNHDAMYWYRQDPGQGLRLIYYSQIVNDFQKGDIAEGYSVSREKKESFPLTVTSAQKNPTAFYLCATHPGTVNTEAFFGQGTRLTVV.